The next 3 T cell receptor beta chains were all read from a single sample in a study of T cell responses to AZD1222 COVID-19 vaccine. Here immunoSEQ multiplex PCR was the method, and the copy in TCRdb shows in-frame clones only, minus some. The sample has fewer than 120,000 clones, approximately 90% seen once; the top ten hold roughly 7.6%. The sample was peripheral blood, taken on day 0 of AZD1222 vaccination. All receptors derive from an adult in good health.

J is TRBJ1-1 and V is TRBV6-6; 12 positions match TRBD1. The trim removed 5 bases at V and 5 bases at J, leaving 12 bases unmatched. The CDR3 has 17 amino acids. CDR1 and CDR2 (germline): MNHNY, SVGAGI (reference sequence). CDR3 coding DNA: TGTGCCAGCAGTCCCTCGGGACAGGGGGCGCGAGGTACTGAAGCTTTCTTT. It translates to CASSPSGQGARGTEAFF.

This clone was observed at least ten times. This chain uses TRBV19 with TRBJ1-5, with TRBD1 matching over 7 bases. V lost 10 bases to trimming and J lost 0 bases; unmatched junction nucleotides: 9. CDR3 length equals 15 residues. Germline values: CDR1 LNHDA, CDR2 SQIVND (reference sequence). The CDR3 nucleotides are TGTGCCACGCTGGGGACAGCGATTAGCAATCAGCCCCAGCATTTT. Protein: CATLGTAISNQPQHF.

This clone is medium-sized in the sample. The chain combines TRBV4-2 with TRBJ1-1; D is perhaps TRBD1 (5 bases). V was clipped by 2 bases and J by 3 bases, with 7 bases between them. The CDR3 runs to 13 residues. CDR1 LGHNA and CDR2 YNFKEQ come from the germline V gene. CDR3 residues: CASSQTGDTEAFF. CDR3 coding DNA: TGTGCCAGCAGCCAAACGGGGGACACTGAAGCTTTCTTT.